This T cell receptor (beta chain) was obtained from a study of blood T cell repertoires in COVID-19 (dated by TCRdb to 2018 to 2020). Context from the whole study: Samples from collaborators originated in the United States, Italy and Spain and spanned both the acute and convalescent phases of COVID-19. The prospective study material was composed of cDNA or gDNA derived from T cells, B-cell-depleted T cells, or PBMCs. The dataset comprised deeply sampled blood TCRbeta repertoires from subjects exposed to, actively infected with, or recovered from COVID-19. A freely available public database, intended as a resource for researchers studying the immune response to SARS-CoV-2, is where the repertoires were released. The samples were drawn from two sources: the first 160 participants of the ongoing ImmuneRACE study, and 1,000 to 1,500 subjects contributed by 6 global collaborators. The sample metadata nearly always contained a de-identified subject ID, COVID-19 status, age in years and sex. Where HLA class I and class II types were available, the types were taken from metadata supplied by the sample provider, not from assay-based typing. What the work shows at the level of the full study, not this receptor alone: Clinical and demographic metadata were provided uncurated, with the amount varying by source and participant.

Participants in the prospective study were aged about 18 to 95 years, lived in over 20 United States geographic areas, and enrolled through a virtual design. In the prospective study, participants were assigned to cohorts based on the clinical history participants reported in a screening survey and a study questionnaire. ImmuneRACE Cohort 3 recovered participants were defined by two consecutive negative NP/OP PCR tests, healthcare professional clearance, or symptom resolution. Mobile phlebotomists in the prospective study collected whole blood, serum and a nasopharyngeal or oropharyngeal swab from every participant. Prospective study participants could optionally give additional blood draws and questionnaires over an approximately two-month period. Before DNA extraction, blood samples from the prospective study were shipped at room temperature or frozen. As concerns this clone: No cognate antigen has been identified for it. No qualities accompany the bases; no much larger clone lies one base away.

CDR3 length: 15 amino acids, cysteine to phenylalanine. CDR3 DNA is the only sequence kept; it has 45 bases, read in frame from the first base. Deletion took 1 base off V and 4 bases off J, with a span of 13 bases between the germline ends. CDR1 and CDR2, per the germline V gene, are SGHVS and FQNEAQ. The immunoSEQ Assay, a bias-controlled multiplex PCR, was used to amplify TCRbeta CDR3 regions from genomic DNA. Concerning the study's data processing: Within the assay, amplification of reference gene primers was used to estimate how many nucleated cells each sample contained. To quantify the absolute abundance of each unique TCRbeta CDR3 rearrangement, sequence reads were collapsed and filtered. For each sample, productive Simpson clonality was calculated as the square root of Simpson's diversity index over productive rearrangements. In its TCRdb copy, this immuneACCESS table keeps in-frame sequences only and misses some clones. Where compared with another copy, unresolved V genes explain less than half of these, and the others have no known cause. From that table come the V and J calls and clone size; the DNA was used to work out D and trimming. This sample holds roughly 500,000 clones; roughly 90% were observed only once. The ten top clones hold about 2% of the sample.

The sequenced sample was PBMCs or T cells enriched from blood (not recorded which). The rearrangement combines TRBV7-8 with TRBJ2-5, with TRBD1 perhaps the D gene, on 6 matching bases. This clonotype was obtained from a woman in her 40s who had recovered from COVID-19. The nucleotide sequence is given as TGTGCCAGCAGCTTAGAGGACCTGGGGGCAGAGACCCAGTACTTC. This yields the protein CASSLEDLGAETQYF.